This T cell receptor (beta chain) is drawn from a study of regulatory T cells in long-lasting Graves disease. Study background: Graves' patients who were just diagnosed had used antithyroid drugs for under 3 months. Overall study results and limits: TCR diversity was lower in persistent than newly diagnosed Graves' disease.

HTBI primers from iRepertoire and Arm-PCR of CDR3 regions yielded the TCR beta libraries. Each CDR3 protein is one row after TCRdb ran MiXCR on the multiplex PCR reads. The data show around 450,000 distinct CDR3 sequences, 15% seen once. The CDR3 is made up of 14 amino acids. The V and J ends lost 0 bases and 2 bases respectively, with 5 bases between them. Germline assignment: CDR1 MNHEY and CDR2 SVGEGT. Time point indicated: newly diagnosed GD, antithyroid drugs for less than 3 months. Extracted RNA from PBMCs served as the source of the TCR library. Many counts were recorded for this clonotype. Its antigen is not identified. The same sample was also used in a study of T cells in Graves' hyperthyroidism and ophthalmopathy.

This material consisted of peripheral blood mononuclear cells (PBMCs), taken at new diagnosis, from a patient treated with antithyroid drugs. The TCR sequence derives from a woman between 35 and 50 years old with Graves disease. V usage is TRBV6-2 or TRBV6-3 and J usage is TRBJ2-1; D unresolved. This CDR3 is CASSYSITYNEQFF. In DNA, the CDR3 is TGTGCCAGCAGTTACTCGATTACCTACAATGAGCAGTTCTTC.